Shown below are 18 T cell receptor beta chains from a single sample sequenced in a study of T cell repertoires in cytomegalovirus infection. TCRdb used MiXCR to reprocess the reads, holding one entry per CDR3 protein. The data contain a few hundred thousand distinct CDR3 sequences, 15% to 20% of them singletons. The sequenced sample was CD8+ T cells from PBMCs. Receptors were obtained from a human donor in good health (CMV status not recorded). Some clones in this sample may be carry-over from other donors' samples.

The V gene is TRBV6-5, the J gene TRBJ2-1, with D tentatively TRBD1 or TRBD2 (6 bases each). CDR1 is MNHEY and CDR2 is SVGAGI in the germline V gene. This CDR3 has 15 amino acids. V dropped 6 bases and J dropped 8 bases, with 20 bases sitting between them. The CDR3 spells CASRPLATRGDEQFF. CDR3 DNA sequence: TGTGCCAGCAGACCCCTAGCGACAAGGGGGGATGAGCAGTTCTTC.

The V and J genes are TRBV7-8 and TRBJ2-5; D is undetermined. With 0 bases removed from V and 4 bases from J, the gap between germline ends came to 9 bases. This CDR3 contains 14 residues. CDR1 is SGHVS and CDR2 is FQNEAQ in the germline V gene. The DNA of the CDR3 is TGTGCCAGCAGCTTAGCAGGGTTGGGAGAGACCCAGTACTTC. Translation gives CASSLAGLGETQYF.

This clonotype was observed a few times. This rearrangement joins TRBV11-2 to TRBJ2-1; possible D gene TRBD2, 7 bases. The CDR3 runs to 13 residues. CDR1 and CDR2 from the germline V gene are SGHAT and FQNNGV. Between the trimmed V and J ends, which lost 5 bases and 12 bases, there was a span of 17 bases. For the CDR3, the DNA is TGTGCCAGCAGCGTGGGAGGGGGGCGCGGGCAGTTCTTC. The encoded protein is CASSVGGGRGQFF.

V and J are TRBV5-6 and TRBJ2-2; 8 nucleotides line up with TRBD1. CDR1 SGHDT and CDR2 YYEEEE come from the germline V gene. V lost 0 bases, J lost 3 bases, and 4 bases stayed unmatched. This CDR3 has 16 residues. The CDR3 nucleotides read TGTGCCAGCAGCTTGGCAGGGGGCCCTGACACCGGGGAGCTGTTTTTT. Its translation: CASSLAGGPDTGELFF.

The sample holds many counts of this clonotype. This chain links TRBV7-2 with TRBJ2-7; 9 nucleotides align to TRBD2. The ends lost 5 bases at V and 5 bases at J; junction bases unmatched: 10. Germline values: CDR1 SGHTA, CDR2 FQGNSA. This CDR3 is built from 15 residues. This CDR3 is CASSHSGGGTDEQYF. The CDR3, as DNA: TGTGCCAGCAGCCATAGCGGGGGAGGGACCGACGAGCAGTACTTC.

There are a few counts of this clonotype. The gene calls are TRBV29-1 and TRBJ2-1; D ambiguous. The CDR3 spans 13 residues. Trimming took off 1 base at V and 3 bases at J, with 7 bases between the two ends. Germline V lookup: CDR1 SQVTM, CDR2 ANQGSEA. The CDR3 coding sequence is TGCAGCGTTGAAGGGCCCCTCTACAATGAGCAGTTCTTC. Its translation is CSVEGPLYNEQFF.

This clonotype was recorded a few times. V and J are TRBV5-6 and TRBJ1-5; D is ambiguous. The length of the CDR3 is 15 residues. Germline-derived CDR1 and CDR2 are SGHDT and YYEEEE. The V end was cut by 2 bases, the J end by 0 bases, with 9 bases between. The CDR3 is CASSFLSSSNQPQHF. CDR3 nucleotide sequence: TGTGCCAGCAGCTTTTTGTCTTCTAGCAATCAGCCCCAGCATTTT.

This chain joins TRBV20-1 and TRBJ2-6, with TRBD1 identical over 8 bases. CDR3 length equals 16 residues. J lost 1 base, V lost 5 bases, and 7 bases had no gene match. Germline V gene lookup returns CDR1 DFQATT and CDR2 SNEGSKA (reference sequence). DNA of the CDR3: TGCAGTGCTTACAGGGGGGAAATTTCTGGGGCCAACGTCCTGACTTTC. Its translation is CSAYRGEISGANVLTF.

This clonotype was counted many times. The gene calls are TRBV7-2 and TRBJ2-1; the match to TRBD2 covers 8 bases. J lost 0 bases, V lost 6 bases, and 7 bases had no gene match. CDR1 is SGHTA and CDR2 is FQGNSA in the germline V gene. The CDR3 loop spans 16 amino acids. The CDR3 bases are TGTGCCAGCAGACCGAGCGGGGGAAGCTCCTACAATGAGCAGTTCTTC. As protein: CASRPSGGSSYNEQFF.

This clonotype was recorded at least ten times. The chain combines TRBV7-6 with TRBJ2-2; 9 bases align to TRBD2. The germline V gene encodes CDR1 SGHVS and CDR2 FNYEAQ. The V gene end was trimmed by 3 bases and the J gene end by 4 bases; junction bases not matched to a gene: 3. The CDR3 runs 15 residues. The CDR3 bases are TGTGCCAGCAGCTTTAGCGGGGGCCGCACCGGGGAGCTGTTTTTT. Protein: CASSFSGGRTGELFF.

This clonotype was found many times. For the CDR3, the DNA is TGTGCCAGCAGCCTACGACTAGCGGGGAGCTCCTACAATGAGCAGTTCTTC. It translates to CASSLRLAGSSYNEQFF. V and J are TRBV7-2 and TRBJ2-1, with TRBD2 identical over 11 bases. The CDR3 extends over 17 amino acids. The V and J ends lost 5 bases and 0 bases, in that order; junction bases with no gene match: 6. Per germline, CDR1 SGHTA and CDR2 FQGNSA.

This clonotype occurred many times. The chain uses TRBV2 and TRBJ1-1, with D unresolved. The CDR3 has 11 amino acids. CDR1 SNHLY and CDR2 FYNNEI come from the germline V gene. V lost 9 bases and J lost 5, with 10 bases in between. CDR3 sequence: CARVWRTEAFF. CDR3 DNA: TGTGCCAGGGTGTGGCGGACTGAAGCTTTCTTT.

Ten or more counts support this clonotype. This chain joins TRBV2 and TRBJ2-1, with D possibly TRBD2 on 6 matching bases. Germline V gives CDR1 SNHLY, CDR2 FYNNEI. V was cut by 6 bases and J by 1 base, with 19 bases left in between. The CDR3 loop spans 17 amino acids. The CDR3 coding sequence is TGTGCCAGCAGACTGGATGCGGGGCTCTCGTCCTACAATGAGCAGTTCTTC. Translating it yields CASRLDAGLSSYNEQFF. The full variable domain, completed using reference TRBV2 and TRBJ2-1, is EPEVTQTPSHQVTQMGQEVILRCVPISNHLYFYWYRQILGQKVEFLVSFYNNEISEKSEIFDDQFSVERPDGSNFTLKIRSTKLEDSAMYFCASRLDAGLSSYNEQFFGPGTRLTVL.

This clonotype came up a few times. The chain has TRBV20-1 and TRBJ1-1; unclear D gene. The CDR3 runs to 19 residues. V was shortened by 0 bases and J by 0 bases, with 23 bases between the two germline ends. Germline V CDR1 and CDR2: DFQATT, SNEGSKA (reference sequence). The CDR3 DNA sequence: TGCAGTGCTAGAGATTCTTTTGAGGGCTATACTGACCTGAACACTGAAGCTTTCTTT. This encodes CSARDSFEGYTDLNTEAFF.

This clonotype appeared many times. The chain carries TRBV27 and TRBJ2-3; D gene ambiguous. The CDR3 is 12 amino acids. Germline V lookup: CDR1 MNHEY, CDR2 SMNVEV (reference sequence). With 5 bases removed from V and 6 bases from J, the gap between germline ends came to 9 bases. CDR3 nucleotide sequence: TGTGCCAGCAGTGGGCCATGGGATACGCAGTATTTT. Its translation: CASSGPWDTQYF.

In DNA form, the CDR3 reads TGCGCCAGCAGCCAAGATTCTCTAACACCCAGCTCCTACAATGAGCAGTTCTTC. This translates into CASSQDSLTPSSYNEQFF. The chain couples TRBV4-1 to TRBJ2-1, with D unresolved. Germline V lookup: CDR1 MGHRA, CDR2 YSYEKL. The CDR3 extends over 18 amino acids. V lost 0 bases, J lost 0 bases, and 15 bases lay in between.

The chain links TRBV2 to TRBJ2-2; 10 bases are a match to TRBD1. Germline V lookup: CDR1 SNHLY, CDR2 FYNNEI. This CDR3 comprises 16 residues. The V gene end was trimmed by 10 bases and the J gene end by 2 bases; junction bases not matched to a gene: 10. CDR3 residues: CATGRTGGHNTGELFF. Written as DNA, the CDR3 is TGTGCCACCGGTCGGACAGGGGGGCATAACACCGGGGAGCTGTTTTTT.

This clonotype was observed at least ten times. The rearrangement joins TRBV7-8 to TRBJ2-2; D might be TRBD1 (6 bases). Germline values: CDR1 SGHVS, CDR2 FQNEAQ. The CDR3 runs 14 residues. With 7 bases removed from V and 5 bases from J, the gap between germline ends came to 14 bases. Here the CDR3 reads CASTGQPGTGELFF. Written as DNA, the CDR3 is TGTGCCAGCACCGGACAGCCGGGGACCGGGGAGCTGTTTTTT.